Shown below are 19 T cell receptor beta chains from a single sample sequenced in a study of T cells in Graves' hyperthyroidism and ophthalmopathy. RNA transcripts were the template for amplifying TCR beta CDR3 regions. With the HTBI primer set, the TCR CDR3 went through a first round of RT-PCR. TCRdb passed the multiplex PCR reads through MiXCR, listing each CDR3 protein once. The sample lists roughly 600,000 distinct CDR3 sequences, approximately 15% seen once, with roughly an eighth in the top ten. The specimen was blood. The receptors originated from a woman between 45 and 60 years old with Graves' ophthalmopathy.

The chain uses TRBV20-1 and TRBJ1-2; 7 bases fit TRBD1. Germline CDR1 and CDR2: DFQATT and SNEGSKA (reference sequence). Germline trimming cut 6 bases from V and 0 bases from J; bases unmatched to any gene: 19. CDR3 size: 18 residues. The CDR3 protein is CSALAPLGRDSPNYGYTF. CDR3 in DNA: TGCAGTGCCCTCGCCCCCCTGGGTCGGGACAGCCCTAACTATGGCTACACCTTC.

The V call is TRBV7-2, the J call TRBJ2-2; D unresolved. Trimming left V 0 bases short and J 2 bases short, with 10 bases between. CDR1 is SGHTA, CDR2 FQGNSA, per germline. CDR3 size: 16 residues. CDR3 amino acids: CASSLASTHNTGELFF. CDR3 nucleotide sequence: TGTGCCAGCAGCTTAGCCAGCACACATAACACCGGGGAGCTGTTTTTT.

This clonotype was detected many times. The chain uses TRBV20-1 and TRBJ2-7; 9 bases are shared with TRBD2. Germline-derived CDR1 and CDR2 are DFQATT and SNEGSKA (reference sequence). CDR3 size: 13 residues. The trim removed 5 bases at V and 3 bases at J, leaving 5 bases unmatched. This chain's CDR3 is CSAAGTSSYEQYF. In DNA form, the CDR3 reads TGCAGTGCTGCCGGGACTAGCAGCTACGAGCAGTACTTC.

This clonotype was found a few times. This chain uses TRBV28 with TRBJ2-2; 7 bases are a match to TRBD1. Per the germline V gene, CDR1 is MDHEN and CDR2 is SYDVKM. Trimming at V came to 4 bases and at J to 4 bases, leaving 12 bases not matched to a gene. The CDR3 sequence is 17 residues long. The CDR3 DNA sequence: TGTGCCAGCAGTTCAAGGGGAATGGGGACAGCCACCGGGGAGCTGTTTTTT. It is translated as CASSSRGMGTATGELFF.

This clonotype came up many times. CDR3 sequence (DNA): TGTGCCAGCAGCCATCGAGGCGGGCTATTCTACAATGAGCAGTTCTTC. Its protein product is CASSHRGGLFYNEQFF. The chain is built from TRBV14 and TRBJ2-1, with a tentative D call TRBD2 (5 bases). The CDR3 extends over 16 amino acids. Germline V CDR1 and CDR2: SGHDN, FVKESK. V was pared by 3 bases and J by 3 bases, with 15 bases between. Full variable domain (outside the CDR3, taken from reference TRBV14 and TRBJ2-1): EAGVTQFPSHSVIEKGQTVTLRCDPISGHDNLYWYRRVMGKEIKFLLHFVKESKQDESGMPNNRFLAERTGGTYSTLKVQPAELEDSGVYFCASSHRGGLFYNEQFFGPGTRLTVL.

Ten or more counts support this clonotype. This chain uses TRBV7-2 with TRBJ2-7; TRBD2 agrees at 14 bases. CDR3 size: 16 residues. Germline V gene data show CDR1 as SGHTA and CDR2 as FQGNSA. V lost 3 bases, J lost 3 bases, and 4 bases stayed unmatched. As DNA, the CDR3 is TGTGCCAGCAGCTTCGGACTAGCGGGAGGAGGCTACGAGCAGTACTTC. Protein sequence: CASSFGLAGGGYEQYF. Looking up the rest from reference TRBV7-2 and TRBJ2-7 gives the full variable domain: GAGVSQSPSNKVTEKGKDVELRCDPISGHTALYWYRQSLGQGLEFLIYFQGNSAPDKSGLPSDRFSAERTGGSVSTLTIQRTQQEDSAVYLCASSFGLAGGGYEQYFGPGTRLTVT.

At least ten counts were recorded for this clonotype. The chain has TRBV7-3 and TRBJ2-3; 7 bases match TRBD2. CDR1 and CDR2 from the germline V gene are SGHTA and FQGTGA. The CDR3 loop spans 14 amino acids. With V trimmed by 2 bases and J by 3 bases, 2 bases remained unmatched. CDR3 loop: CASSLRGETDTQYF. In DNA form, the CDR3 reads TGTGCCAGCAGCTTACGGGGGGAGACAGATACGCAGTATTTT.

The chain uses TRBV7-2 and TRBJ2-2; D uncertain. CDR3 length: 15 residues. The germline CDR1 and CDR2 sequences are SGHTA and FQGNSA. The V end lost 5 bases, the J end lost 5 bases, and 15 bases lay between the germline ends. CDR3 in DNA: TGTGCCAGCAGCACATATTTTCCGGAGACCGGGGAGCTGTTTTTT. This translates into CASSTYFPETGELFF. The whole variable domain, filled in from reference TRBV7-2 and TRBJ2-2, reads GAGVSQSPSNKVTEKGKDVELRCDPISGHTALYWYRQSLGQGLEFLIYFQGNSAPDKSGLPSDRFSAERTGGSVSTLTIQRTQQEDSAVYLCASSTYFPETGELFFGEGSRLTVL.

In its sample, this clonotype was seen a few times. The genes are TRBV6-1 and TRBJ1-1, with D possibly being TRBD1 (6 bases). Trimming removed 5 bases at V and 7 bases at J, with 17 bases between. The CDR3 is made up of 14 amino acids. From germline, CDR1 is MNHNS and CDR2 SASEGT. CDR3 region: CASSWGGAGGEAFF. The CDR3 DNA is TGTGCCAGCAGTTGGGGGGGCGCTGGGGGTGAAGCTTTCTTT.

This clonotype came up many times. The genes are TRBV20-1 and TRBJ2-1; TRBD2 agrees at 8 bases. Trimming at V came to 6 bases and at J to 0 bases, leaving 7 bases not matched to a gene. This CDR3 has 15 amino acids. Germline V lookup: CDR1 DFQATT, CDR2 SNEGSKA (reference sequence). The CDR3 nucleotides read TGCAGTGCATGGACTAGCCTCATCTCCTACAATGAGCAGTTCTTC. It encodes CSAWTSLISYNEQFF.

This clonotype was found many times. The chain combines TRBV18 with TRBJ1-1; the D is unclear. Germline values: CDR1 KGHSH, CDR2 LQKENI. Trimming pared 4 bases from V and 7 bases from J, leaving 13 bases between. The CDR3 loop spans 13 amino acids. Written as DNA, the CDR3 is TGTGCCAGCTCACAACCGGGGAGAGATGAAGCTTTCTTT. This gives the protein CASSQPGRDEAFF.

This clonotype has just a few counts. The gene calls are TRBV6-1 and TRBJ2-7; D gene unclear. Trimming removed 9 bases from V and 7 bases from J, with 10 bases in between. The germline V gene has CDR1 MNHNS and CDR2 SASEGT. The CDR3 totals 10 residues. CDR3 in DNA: TGTGCCAGTGGGCTCTTGGAGCAGTACTTC. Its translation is CASGLLEQYF.

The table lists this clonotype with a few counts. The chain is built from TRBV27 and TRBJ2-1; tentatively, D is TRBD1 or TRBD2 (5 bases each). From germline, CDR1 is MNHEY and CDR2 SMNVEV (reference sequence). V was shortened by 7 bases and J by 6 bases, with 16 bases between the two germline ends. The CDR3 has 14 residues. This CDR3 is CASTPGPVSNEQFF. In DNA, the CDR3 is TGTGCCAGCACACCGGGACCCGTATCCAATGAGCAGTTCTTC.

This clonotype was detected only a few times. The CDR3 sequence is CASSFDDRGVNGYTF. CDR3 DNA sequence: TGTGCCAGCAGTTTCGATGACAGGGGGGTGAATGGCTACACCTTC. This rearrangement joins TRBV27 to TRBJ1-2; 9 bases agree with TRBD1. V lost 3 bases and J lost 6; bases outside the gene matches: 8. Germline assignment: CDR1 MNHEY and CDR2 SMNVEV (reference sequence). This CDR3 has 15 residues.

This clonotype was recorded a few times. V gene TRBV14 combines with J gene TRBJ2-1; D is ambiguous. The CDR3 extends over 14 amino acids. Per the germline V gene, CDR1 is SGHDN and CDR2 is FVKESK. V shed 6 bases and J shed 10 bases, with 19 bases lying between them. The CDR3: CASSLPGFNKEQFF. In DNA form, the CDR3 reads TGTGCCAGCAGTCTTCCCGGGTTTAATAAGGAGCAGTTCTTC.

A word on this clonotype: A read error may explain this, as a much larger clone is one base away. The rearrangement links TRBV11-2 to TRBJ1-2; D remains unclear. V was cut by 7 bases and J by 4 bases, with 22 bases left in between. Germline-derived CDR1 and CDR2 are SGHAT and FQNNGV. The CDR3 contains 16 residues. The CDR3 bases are TGTGCCAGCAACCGAACGACCCCGAGGGCAGGCTATGGCTACACCTTC. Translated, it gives CASNRTTPRAGYGYTF.

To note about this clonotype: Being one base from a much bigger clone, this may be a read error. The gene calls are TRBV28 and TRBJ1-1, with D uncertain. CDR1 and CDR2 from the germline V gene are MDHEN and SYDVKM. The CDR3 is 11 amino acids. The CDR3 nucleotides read TGTGCCAGCAGTTTTAGCACTGAAGCTCTCTTT. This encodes CASSFSTEALF.

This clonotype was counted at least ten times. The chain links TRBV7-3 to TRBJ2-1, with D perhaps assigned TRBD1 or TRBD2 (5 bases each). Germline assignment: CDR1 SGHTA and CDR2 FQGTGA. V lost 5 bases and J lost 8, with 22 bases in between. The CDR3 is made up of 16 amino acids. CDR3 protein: CASSPAGGIGADEQFF. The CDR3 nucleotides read TGTGCCAGCAGCCCCGCTGGGGGAATCGGTGCCGATGAGCAGTTCTTC.

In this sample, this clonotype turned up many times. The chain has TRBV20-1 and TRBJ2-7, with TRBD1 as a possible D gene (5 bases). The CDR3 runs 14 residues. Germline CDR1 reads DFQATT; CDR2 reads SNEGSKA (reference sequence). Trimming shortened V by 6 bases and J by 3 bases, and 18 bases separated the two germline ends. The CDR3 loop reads CSATAGRANYEQYF. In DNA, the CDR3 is TGCAGTGCGACAGCCGGTAGGGCCAACTACGAGCAGTACTTC.